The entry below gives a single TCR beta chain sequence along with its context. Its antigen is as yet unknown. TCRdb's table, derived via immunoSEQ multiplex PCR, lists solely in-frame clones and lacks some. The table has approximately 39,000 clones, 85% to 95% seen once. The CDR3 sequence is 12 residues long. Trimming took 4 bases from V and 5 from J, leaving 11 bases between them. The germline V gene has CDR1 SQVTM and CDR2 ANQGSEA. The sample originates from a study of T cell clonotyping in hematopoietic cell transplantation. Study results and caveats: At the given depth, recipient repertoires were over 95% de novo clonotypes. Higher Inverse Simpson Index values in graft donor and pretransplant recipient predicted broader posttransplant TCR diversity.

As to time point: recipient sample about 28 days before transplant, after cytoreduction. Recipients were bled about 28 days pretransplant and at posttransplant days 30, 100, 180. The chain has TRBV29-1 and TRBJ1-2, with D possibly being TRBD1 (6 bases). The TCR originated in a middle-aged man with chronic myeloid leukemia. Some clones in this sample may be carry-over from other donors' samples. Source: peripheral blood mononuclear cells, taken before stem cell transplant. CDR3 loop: CSVGETGYGYTF. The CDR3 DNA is TGCAGCGTTGGAGAGACAGGATATGGCTACACCTTC.